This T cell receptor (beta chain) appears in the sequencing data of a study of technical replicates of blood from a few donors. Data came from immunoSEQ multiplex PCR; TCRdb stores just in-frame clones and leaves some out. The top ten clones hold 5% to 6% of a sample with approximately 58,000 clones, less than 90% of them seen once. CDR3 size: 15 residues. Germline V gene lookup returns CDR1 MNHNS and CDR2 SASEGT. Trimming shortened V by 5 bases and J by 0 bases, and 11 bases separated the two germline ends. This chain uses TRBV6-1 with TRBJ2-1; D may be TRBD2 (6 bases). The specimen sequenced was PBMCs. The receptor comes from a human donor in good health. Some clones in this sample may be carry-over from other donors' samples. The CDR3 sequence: CASSPREYSYNEQFF. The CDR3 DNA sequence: TGTGCCAGCAGTCCTCGGGAGTACTCCTACAATGAGCAGTTCTTC.